The 7 T cell receptor beta chains below come from one sample, sequenced in a study of T cells in Graves' hyperthyroidism and ophthalmopathy. TCR beta CDR3 region amplification was performed from RNA transcripts. The study used the HTBI primer set for a first-round RT-PCR of the TCR CDR3. MiXCR, run by TCRdb on the multiplex PCR reads, gives a single entry per CDR3 protein. Of roughly 380,000 distinct CDR3 sequences listed, approximately 19% were seen once; the top ten hold 3% to 4%. The source material was blood. The receptor set was obtained from a woman between 18 and 29 years old with Graves' hyperthyroidism.

V usage is TRBV29-1 and J usage is TRBJ1-2, with a possible D match to TRBD1 (5 bases). The germline V and J ends were trimmed by 3 bases and 7 bases, with 6 bases remaining between them. Germline V gene data show CDR1 as SQVTM and CDR2 as ANQGSEA. This CDR3 comprises 10 residues. The CDR3 bases are TGCAGCGTTGATGGGACTGGCTACACCTTC. As protein: CSVDGTGYTF.

This clonotype was seen a single time. A much larger clone is a single base away; this may be a read error. The chain joins TRBV3-1 to TRBJ1-1, with a possible D match to TRBD1 (5 bases). The germline gives CDR1 LGHDT, CDR2 YNNKEL (reference sequence). This CDR3 has 11 amino acids. CDR3 sequence reads: CAISQAGEAFF. The DNA for the CDR3 is TGTGCCATCAGCCAAGCAGGGGAAGCTTTCTTT.

This clonotype was observed many times. V gene TRBV2 combines with J gene TRBJ1-1; no clear D. The CDR3 is made up of 13 amino acids. Germline CDR1 is SNHLY and CDR2 is FYNNEI. Trimming stripped 3 bases from V and 1 base from J, with 6 bases between. The CDR3 sequence is CASSDGRNTEAFF. CDR3 in DNA: TGTGCCAGCAGTGACGGCAGGAACACTGAAGCTTTCTTT.

This clonotype was detected ten times or more. The rearrangement links TRBV7-9 to TRBJ1-5; a possible D gene is TRBD1 (5 bases). CDR1 and CDR2 from the germline V gene are SEHNR and FQNEAQ (reference sequence). The CDR3 sequence is 14 residues long. Trimming cost V 1 base and J 3 bases, with 7 bases left between them. This chain's CDR3 is CASSLGGDNQPQHF. The DNA of the CDR3 is TGTGCCAGCAGCTTAGGGGGGGACAATCAGCCCCAGCATTTT.

This clonotype was seen at least ten times. The chain uses TRBV20-1 and TRBJ1-2, with 7 bases lining up with TRBD1. The germline gives CDR1 DFQATT, CDR2 SNEGSKA (reference sequence). CDR3 length equals 13 residues. With 6 bases clipped from V and 3 bases from J, the junction kept 7 bases outside the gene matches. This chain's CDR3 is CSAVQGTDYGYTF. The DNA for the CDR3 is TGCAGTGCCGTACAGGGGACCGACTATGGCTACACCTTC.

The chain links TRBV10-1 to TRBJ2-2, with no clear D. The V end was cut by 7 bases, the J end by 0 bases, with 9 bases between. This CDR3 has 14 residues. CDR1 is WNHNN, CDR2 SYGVQD, per germline (reference sequence). CDR3 DNA sequence: TGCGCCAGCACAAGAGATGCGAACACCGGGGAGCTGTTTTTT. Translation gives CASTRDANTGELFF.

This clonotype was observed many times. The CDR3 reads CASSATAGYGYTF. Here the CDR3 DNA reads TGTGCCAGCAGTGCAACAGCGGGGTATGGCTACACCTTC. This chain joins TRBV28 and TRBJ1-2, with unresolved D. Per the germline V gene, CDR1 is MDHEN and CDR2 is SYDVKM. The V gene lost 5 bases and the J gene lost 5 bases, with 12 bases spanning the gap. There are 13 residues in the CDR3.